This TCR beta chain was found in a study of cytotoxic CD8 clonotypes in ibrutinib-treated CLL. Across the study: Patients: about a dozen relapsed/refractory, more than 14 treatment-naive, under 18 IGHV unmutated. The study's findings and limits: The clonality went up when patients responded to ibrutinib and dropped back toward baseline at progression. Sustained-remission patients were sampled at one set of times and progressing patients at different ones.

Produced via immunoSEQ multiplex PCR; TCRdb's table is partial and in-frame only. The table has over 250,000 clones, roughly three quarters seen once. This CDR3 has 20 residues. Unmatched junction bases numbered 12, after V lost 2 bases and J lost 0 bases. Germline loops: CDR1 MNHNS, CDR2 SASEGT. As to this clone: Its specificity is not known.

The sequenced sample was PBMCs, obtained at disease progression, from a patient treated with ibrutinib. This sequence was found in a human donor with chronic lymphocytic leukemia. The rearrangement uses TRBV6-1 and TRBJ2-6; 8 positions agree with TRBD1. The CDR3 region is CASSETWTGRFGSGANVLTF. In nucleotides, the CDR3 is TGTGCCAGCAGTGAAACCTGGACAGGGCGGTTTGGCTCTGGGGCCAACGTCCTGACTTTC.